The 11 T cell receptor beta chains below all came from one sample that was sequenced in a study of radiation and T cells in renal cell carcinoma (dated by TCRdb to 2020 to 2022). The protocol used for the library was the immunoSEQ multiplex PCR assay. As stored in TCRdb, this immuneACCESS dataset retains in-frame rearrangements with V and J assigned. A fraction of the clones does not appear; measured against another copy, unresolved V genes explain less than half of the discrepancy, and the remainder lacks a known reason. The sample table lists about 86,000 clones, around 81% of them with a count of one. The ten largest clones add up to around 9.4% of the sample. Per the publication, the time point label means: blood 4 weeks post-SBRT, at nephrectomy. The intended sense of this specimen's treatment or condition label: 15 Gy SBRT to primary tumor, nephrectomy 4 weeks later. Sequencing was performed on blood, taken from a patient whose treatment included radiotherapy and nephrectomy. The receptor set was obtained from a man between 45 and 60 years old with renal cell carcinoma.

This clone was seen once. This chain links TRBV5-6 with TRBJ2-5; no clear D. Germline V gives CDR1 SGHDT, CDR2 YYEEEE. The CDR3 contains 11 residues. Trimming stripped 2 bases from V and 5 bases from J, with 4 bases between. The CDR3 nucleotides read TGTGCCAGCAGCTTATCCGAGACCCAGTACTTC. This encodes CASSLSETQYF.

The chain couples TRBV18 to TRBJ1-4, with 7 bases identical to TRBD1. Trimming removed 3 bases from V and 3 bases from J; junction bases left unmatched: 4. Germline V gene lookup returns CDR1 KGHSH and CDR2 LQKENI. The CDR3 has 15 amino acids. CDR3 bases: TGTGCCAGCTCACCGGAGGGACAGCCTAATGAAAAACTGTTTTTT. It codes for CASSPEGQPNEKLFF.

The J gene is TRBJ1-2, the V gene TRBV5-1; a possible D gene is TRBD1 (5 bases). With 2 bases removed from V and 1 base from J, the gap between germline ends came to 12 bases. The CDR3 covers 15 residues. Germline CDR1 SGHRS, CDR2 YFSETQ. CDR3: CASSFMGTVNYGYTF. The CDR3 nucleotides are TGCGCCAGCAGCTTCATGGGGACGGTTAACTATGGCTACACCTTC.

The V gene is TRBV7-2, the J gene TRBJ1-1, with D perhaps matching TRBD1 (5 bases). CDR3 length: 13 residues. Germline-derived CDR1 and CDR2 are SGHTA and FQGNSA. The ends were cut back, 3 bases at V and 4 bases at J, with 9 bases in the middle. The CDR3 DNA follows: TGTGCCAGCAGCTTCCAGGGAGGCACTGAAGCTTTCTTT. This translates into CASSFQGGTEAFF.

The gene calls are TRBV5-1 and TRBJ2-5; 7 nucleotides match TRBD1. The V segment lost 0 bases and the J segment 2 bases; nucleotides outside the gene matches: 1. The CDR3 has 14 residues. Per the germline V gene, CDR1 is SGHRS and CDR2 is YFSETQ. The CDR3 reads CASSLAGQQETQYF. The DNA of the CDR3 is TGCGCCAGCAGCTTGGCGGGACAGCAAGAGACCCAGTACTTC.

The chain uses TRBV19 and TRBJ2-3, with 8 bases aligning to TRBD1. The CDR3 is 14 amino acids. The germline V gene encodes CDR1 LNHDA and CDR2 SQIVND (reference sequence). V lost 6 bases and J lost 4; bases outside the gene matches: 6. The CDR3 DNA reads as TGTGCCAGTAGCGGGGACAGGTCTCCAGATACGCAGTATTTT. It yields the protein CASSGDRSPDTQYF.

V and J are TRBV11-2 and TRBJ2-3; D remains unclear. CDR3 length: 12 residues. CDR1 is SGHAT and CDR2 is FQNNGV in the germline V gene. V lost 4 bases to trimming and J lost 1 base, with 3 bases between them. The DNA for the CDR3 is TGTGCCAGCAGCTCGGGCACAGATACGCAGTATTTT. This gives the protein CASSSGTDTQYF.

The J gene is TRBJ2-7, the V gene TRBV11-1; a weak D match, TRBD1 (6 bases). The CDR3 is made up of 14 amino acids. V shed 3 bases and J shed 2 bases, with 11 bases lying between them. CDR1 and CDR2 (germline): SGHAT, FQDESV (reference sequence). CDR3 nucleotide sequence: TGTGCCAGCAGCTTTCAGGGGTCGCCCTACGAGCAGTACTTC. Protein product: CASSFQGSPYEQYF.

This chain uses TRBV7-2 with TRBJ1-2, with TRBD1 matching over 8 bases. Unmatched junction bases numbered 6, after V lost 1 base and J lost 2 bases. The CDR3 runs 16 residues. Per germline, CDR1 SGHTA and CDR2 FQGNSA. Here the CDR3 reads CASSLGTGWENYGYTF. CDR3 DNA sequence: TGTGCCAGCAGCTTAGGGACAGGGTGGGAAAACTATGGCTACACCTTC.

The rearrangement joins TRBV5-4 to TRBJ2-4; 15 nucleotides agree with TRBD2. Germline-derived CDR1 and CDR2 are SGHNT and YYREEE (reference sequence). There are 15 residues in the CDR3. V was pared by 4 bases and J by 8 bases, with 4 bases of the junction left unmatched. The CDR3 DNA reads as TGTGCCAGCAGCGTAGGACTAGCGGGGGGGTACATTCAGTACTTC. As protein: CASSVGLAGGYIQYF.

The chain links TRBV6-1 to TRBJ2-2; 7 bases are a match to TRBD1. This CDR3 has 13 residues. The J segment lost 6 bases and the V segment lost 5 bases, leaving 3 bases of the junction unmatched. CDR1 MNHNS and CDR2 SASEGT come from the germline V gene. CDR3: CASSYTGAGELFF. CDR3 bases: TGTGCCAGCAGTTATACAGGGGCCGGGGAGCTGTTTTTT.